Here is one TCR beta chain with its context. The sample originates from a study of blood T cell repertoires in COVID-19. Study summary: Sources were T cells, B-cell-depleted T cells, or PBMCs; the material itself was cDNA or gDNA.

V shed 3 bases and J shed 12 bases, with 20 bases lying between them. Germline V gene lookup returns CDR1 SNHLY and CDR2 FYNNEI. This CDR3 has 14 residues. The method was immunoSEQ multiplex PCR; TCRdb's version includes in-frame clones alone and lacks a portion of them. Here the sample spans 90,000 to 130,000 clones, around 83% being singletons. The receptor was isolated from a woman in her seventies with acute or convalescent COVID-19. The chain is built from TRBV2 and TRBJ1-2, with a tentative D call TRBD1 (5 bases). Material: peripheral blood. Written as DNA, the CDR3 is TGTGCCAGCAGTGATTGGGGGGGTCAAAGGCTCCACACCTTC. Translation gives CASSDWGGQRLHTF.